These 6 T cell receptor beta chains were sequenced from one sample in a study of naive and memory T cell subsets. Two oligonucleotides, mixed equimolar, formed the beta constant-region primer covering TRBC1 and TRBC2. TCRdb passed the UMI-ligation and nested PCR reads through MiXCR, listing each CDR3 protein once. The data hold 120,000 to 150,000 distinct CDR3 sequences, with 17% observed a single time. The sequenced sample consisted of naive CD4+ T cells from blood. The receptors come from a human donor in good health.

The chain combines TRBV14 with TRBJ2-7, with 14 bases lining up with TRBD2. V shed 1 base and J 3 bases; nucleotides not matched to a gene: 17. The CDR3 length is 21 residues. The V gene's germline CDR1 is SGHDN and CDR2 FVKESK. CDR3 loop: CASSQAGTSGRGRVSGYEQYF. The CDR3, as DNA: TGTGCCAGCAGCCAAGCCGGGACTAGCGGGAGAGGTAGGGTTTCCGGCTACGAGCAGTACTTC.

The chain has TRBV6-2 or TRBV6-3 and TRBJ1-1; D ambiguous. CDR3 length: 16 residues. V shed 5 bases and J shed 2 bases, with 18 bases lying between them. Germline loops: CDR1 MNHEY, CDR2 SVGEGT. The chain's CDR3 is CASSKPLTGRNTEAFF. In DNA form, the CDR3 reads TGTGCCAGCAGTAAGCCGCTCACCGGACGAAACACTGAAGCTTTCTTT.

In its sample, this clonotype was seen a few times. V and J are TRBV29-1 and TRBJ2-5; D remains ambiguous. The CDR3 sequence is 12 residues long. Per the germline V gene, CDR1 is SQVTM and CDR2 is ANQGSEA. The V end lost 4 bases, the J end lost 5 bases, and 11 bases lay between the germline ends. The CDR3 loop is CSVVLGRETQYF. For the CDR3, the DNA is TGCAGCGTTGTTCTAGGCAGGGAGACCCAGTACTTC.

The chain couples TRBV12-3 or TRBV12-4 to TRBJ2-7, with D perhaps TRBD1 (5 bases). The CDR3 has 14 residues. V lost 3 bases, J lost 0 bases, and 9 bases lay in between. CDR3 in DNA: TGTGCCAGCAGTTTCTCAGACAGCTCCTACGAGCAGTACTTC. It encodes CASSFSDSSYEQYF.

The chain carries TRBV7-9 and TRBJ2-1; 9 bases are a match to TRBD1. The germline V gene encodes CDR1 SEHNR and CDR2 FQNEAQ (reference sequence). V lost 1 base to trimming and J lost 5 bases; unmatched junction nucleotides: 27. CDR3 length: 23 amino acids. This CDR3 reads CASSLGRSLNRGLPEPSNNEQFF. CDR3 DNA: TGTGCCAGCAGCTTAGGTAGATCGTTGAACAGGGGGCTACCTGAGCCGAGTAACAATGAGCAGTTCTTC.

This chain connects TRBV20-1 to TRBJ2-5; TRBD2 matches 12 bases. The CDR3 totals 17 residues. Germline V lookup: CDR1 DFQATT, CDR2 SNEGSKA (reference sequence). V lost 1 base and J lost 2; bases outside the gene matches: 8. The CDR3 loop is CSARGPLAGGIQETQYF. In nucleotides, the CDR3 is TGCAGTGCTAGAGGCCCTCTAGCGGGAGGGATACAAGAGACCCAGTACTTC.